These 5 T cell receptor beta chains share one sample of origin, sequenced in a study of blood T cell repertoires in COVID-19. The table came from immunoSEQ multiplex PCR; TCRdb's copy has only in-frame clones and leaves some out. The sample shows about 130,000 clones, about 80% of them seen only once. The sample consisted of peripheral blood. The receptors were sampled from a man aged 40-55 years with active or convalescent COVID-19.

This clone was seen more than once but under ten times. V gene TRBV19 combines with J gene TRBJ2-7; 7 bases are shared with TRBD1. Germline loops: CDR1 LNHDA, CDR2 SQIVND (reference sequence). The V and J ends lost 5 bases and 2 bases, in that order; junction bases with no gene match: 6. The CDR3 runs to 14 residues. CDR3 loop: CASSARDSPYEQYF. The CDR3 DNA reads TGTGCCAGTAGTGCCCGGGACAGTCCCTACGAGCAGTACTTC.

V usage is TRBV12-3 or TRBV12-4 and J usage is TRBJ2-3, with D unresolved. Trimming stripped 5 bases from V and 6 bases from J, with 6 bases between. CDR3 length: 11 amino acids. Here the CDR3 DNA reads TGTGCCAGCAGTAGACTTGATACGCAGTATTTT. It translates to CASSRLDTQYF.

This rearrangement joins TRBV9 to TRBJ2-7, with 9 positions matching TRBD2. Germline CDR1 is SGDLS and CDR2 is YYNGEE. The CDR3 runs 15 residues. V lost 0 bases, J lost 3 bases, and 4 bases stayed unmatched. The CDR3 region has the DNA TGTGCCAGCAGCGTAGCGGCTAGCGGGGTCTACGAGCAGTACTTC. Its protein is CASSVAASGVYEQYF.

This rearrangement joins TRBV6-5 to TRBJ1-2; D is unresolved. Trimming took 0 bases from V and 4 from J, leaving 12 bases between them. This CDR3 spans 15 amino acids. Germline CDR1 is MNHEY and CDR2 is SVGAGI. CDR3 DNA sequence: TGTGCCAGCAGTTACTCGAGGGAAGCGAGCTATGGCTACACCTTC. Its protein is CASSYSREASYGYTF.

The rearrangement uses TRBV28 and TRBJ1-2; 7 bases are a match to TRBD1. Germline assignment: CDR1 MDHEN and CDR2 SYDVKM. Trimming at V came to 3 bases and at J to 8 bases, leaving 9 bases not matched to a gene. This CDR3 is built from 14 residues. CDR3 residues: CASSLGQGGLGYTF. DNA for the CDR3: TGTGCCAGCAGTTTGGGGCAGGGGGGATTAGGCTACACCTTC.